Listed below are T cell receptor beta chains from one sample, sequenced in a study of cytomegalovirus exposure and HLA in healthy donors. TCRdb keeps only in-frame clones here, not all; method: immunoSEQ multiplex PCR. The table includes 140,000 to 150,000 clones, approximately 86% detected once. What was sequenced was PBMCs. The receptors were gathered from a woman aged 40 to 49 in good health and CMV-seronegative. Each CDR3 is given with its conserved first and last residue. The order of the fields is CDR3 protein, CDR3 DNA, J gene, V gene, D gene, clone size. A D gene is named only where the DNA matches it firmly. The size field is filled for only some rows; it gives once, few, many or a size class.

CASSQGIFGGIHQPQHF | TGCGCCAGCAGCCAAGGTATTTTTGGGGGGATTCATCAGCCCCAGCATTTT | TRBJ1-5 | TRBV4-1 | NA | once
CASGRSEAGYGYTF | TGTGCCAGCGGTCGGTCCGAGGCTGGCTATGGCTACACCTTC | TRBJ1-2 | TRBV2 | NA | NA
CASRIQGTYNEQFF | TGTGCCAGCAGGATTCAGGGGACCTACAATGAGCAGTTCTTC | TRBJ2-1 | TRBV6-6 | NA | NA
CASSFTETYEQYF | TGCGCCAGCAGCTTCACCGAGACCTACGAGCAGTACTTC | TRBJ2-7 | TRBV5-1 | NA | NA
CAWTRDNEQFF | TGTGCCTGGACTAGAGACAATGAGCAGTTCTTC | TRBJ2-1 | TRBV30 | NA | NA
CASSTQGRGGETQYF | TGTGCCAGCAGCACCCAGGGGCGGGGAGGGGAGACCCAGTACTTC | TRBJ2-5 | TRBV28 | NA | NA
CASSPGLAGAGADTQYF | TGTGCCAGCAGCCCGGGACTAGCGGGAGCGGGCGCAGATACGCAGTATTTT | TRBJ2-3 | TRBV5-4 | TRBD2 | NA
CASSYSMGGLGTEAFF | TGTGCCAGCAGTTACTCGATGGGGGGTTTAGGCACTGAAGCTTTCTTT | TRBJ1-1 | TRBV6-5 | NA | once
CAWSPGLAGVEQFF | TGTGCCTGGAGTCCGGGACTAGCGGGAGTTGAGCAGTTCTTC | TRBJ2-1 | TRBV30 | TRBD2 | few
CASSRGFSGYEQYF | TGTGCCAGCAGCCGAGGGTTTAGCGGCTACGAGCAGTACTTC | TRBJ2-7 | TRBV11-2 | NA | NA
CASRRGYEQYF | TGTGCCAGCAGGCGGGGGTACGAGCAGTACTTC | TRBJ2-7 | TRBV2 | TRBD2 | NA
CASGLGLAGGLNEQFF | TGTGCTAGTGGTTTGGGATTAGCGGGGGGCCTCAATGAGCAGTTCTTC | TRBJ2-1 | TRBV12-5 | TRBD2 | NA
CASSLTRGGWGTSGRPYEQYF | TGTGCCAGCAGTTTAACTCGGGGGGGTTGGGGTACTAGCGGGAGGCCCTACGAGCAGTACTTC | TRBJ2-7 | TRBV28 | TRBD2 | NA
CASSPSGSSYNEQFF | TGTGCCAGCAGTCCTAGCGGGAGCTCCTACAATGAGCAGTTCTTC | TRBJ2-1 | TRBV6-1 | TRBD2 | NA
CASSLVAGLDTYEQYF | TGTGCCAGCAGCTTAGTAGCGGGACTTGATACCTACGAGCAGTACTTC | TRBJ2-7 | TRBV11-1 | TRBD2 | NA
CSSSTLLRDSNLYEQYF | TGTTCCAGCAGCACCCTCCTCCGGGACAGCAATCTCTACGAGCAGTACTTC | TRBJ2-7 | TRBV7-9 | TRBD1 | NA
CASSLDRNTEAFF | TGTGCCAGCAGTCTGGACAGGAACACTGAAGCTTTCTTT | TRBJ1-1 | TRBV6-1 | NA | few
CASSQRTSGNSDTQYF | TGCGCCAGCAGCCAACGGACTAGCGGGAACTCAGATACGCAGTATTTT | TRBJ2-3 | TRBV4-1 | TRBD2 | few
CASSSWTGNREQYF | TGCGCCAGCAGCTCCTGGACAGGGAATAGGGAGCAGTACTTC | TRBJ2-7 | TRBV4-1 | TRBD1 | NA
CASSEQGGVDTQYF | TGTGCCAGCAGTGAACAGGGTGGGGTGGATACGCAGTATTTT | TRBJ2-3 | TRBV6-4 | NA | NA
CASSIQGVEQYF | TGTGCCAGCAGTATACAGGGGGTTGAGCAGTACTTC | TRBJ2-7 | TRBV27 | TRBD1 | NA
CASSQRGTSGSFDNEQFF | TGTGCCAGCAGCCAACGTGGGACTAGCGGGAGTTTCGACAATGAGCAGTTCTTC | TRBJ2-1 | TRBV4-2 | TRBD2 | once
CAITQGTSGAYEQYF | TGTGCCATCACCCAGGGGACTAGCGGGGCCTACGAGCAGTACTTC | TRBJ2-7 | TRBV10-3 | TRBD2 | few
CASSLTGQGPYGYTF | TGTGCCAGCAGCTTAACGGGACAGGGGCCCTATGGCTACACCTTC | TRBJ1-2 | TRBV7-3 | TRBD1 | NA
CASSVEPSGRNEQFF | TGTGCCAGCAGCGTAGAGCCTAGCGGGAGGAATGAGCAGTTCTTC | TRBJ2-1 | TRBV9 | TRBD2 | NA
CASSYGGMVGNTIYF | TGTGCCAGCAGTTACGGCGGGATGGTGGGAAACACCATATATTTT | TRBJ1-3 | TRBV6-6 | NA | NA
CASSEAAGTGFYEQYF | TGTGCCAGCAGTGAAGCGGCCGGGACAGGGTTTTACGAGCAGTACTTC | TRBJ2-7 | TRBV6-1 | TRBD1 | NA
CASRGLAGGIGEQFF | TGTGCCAGCAGAGGACTAGCGGGAGGGATTGGTGAGCAGTTCTTC | TRBJ2-1 | TRBV11-3 | TRBD2 | NA
CASRRGSSTDTQYF | TGCGCCAGCCGTCGAGGGTCTAGCACAGATACGCAGTATTTT | TRBJ2-3 | TRBV5-1 | NA | NA
CASSRGQGAEKLFF | TGTGCCAGCAGCCGTGGACAGGGGGCTGAAAAACTGTTTTTT | TRBJ1-4 | TRBV7-7 | TRBD1 | NA
CASSPRDIYNEQFF | TGTGCCAGCAGTCCTCGGGATATATACAATGAGCAGTTCTTC | TRBJ2-1 | TRBV6-6 | NA | NA
CASSVEAGTSYEQYF | TGTGCCAGCAGCGTAGAAGCCGGGACTTCCTACGAGCAGTACTTC | TRBJ2-7 | TRBV7-6 | NA | once
CASSYGGSNEQFF | TGTGCCAGCAGTTACGGGGGGTCCAATGAGCAGTTCTTC | TRBJ2-1 | TRBV6-5 | NA | NA
CASSTPSGAINEQFF | TGTGCCAGCAGCACCCCTAGCGGGGCTATTAATGAGCAGTTCTTC | TRBJ2-1 | TRBV7-2 | TRBD2 | NA
CATGVGGTYEQYF | TGTGCCACCGGGGTGGGAGGGACCTACGAGCAGTACTTC | TRBJ2-7 | TRBV28 | TRBD2 | NA
CASSIRTSRETQYF | TGTGCCAGTAGTATTAGGACTAGCCGAGAGACCCAGTACTTC | TRBJ2-5 | TRBV19 | TRBD2 | NA
CASSFQGVQETQYF | TGTGCCAGCAGCTTCCAGGGTGTCCAAGAGACCCAGTACTTC | TRBJ2-5 | TRBV5-4 | NA | NA
CASIADSWHYEQYF | TGTGCCAGCATCGCGGACAGCTGGCACTACGAGCAGTACTTC | TRBJ2-7 | TRBV28 | NA | few
CASSQEWDRSYEQYF | TGCGCCAGCAGCCAAGAATGGGACAGGAGCTACGAGCAGTACTTC | TRBJ2-7 | TRBV4-3 | TRBD1 | few
CATTTGGEWDTQYF | TGTGCCACCACAACAGGGGGCGAATGGGATACGCAGTATTTT | TRBJ2-3 | TRBV10-3 | TRBD1 | once
CASISGWGTDTQYF | TGTGCCAGCATTAGCGGGTGGGGCACAGATACGCAGTATTTT | TRBJ2-3 | TRBV2 | TRBD2 | NA
CASSLLARWYEQYF | TGTGCCAGCAGCTTATTGGCTAGGTGGTACGAGCAGTACTTC | TRBJ2-7 | TRBV11-2 | NA | NA
CASNAGTVTEAFF | TGTGCCAGCAATGCCGGGACAGTCACTGAAGCTTTCTTT | TRBJ1-1 | TRBV6-1 | TRBD1 | NA
CASSEGGRADEQYF | TGCGCCAGCAGTGAGGGGGGGAGGGCTGACGAGCAGTACTTC | TRBJ2-7 | TRBV10-1 | TRBD2 | NA
CASSQDQTSPQFF | TGTGCCAGCAGCCAAGATCAGACTAGCCCTCAGTTCTTC | TRBJ2-1 | TRBV4-2 | TRBD2 | NA